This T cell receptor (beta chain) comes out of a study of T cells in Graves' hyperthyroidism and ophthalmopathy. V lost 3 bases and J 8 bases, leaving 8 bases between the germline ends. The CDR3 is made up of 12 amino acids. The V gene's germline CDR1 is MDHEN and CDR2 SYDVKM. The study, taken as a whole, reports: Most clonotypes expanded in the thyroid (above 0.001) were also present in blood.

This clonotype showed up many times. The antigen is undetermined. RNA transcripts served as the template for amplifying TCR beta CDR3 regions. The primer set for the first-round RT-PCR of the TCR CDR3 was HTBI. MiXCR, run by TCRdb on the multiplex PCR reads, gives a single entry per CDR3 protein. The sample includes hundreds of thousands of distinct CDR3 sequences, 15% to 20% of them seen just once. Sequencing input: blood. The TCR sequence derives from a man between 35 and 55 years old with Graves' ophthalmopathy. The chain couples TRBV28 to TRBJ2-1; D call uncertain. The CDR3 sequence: CASSLRLYEQFF. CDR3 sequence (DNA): TGTGCCAGCAGTTTGCGGCTATATGAGCAGTTCTTC.